Listed below are T cell receptor beta chains from one sample, sequenced in a study of cytomegalovirus exposure and HLA in healthy donors. Here immunoSEQ multiplex PCR was the method, and the copy in TCRdb shows in-frame clones only, minus some. The sample has 55,000 to 70,000 clones; roughly 74% are singletons. The specimen was PBMCs. Receptors were obtained from a man younger than 35 in good health and CMV-seropositive. Each CDR3 is given with its conserved first and last residue. A D gene is named only where the DNA matches it firmly. Not all rows give a size; the values are once, few, many and, for expanded clones, a class.

V,D,J,length,size,CDR3,DNA
TRBV11-2,-,TRBJ1-5,13,-,CASRLGFGQPQHF,TGTGCCAGCAGACTAGGGTTCGGTCAGCCCCAGCATTTT
TRBV6-1,-,TRBJ1-2,15,-,CASSEVWGRGDGYTF,TGTGCCAGCAGTGAAGTCTGGGGGCGAGGCGATGGCTACACCTTC
TRBV29-1,TRBD1,TRBJ1-2,14,-,CSVRGPGGDYGYTF,TGCAGCGTCCGAGGCCCAGGGGGTGACTATGGCTACACCTTC
TRBV19,TRBD1,TRBJ1-5,13,-,CASSTLRGEPQHF,TGTGCCAGTAGTACTCTCAGGGGGGAGCCCCAGCATTTT
TRBV5-4,TRBD2,TRBJ2-2,17,-,CASSLKREKPNTGELFF,TGTGCCAGCAGCTTGAAGCGGGAAAAGCCGAACACCGGGGAGCTGTTTTTT
TRBV6-5,-,TRBJ1-4,15,-,CASRGGGGEDEKLFF,TGTGCCAGCAGGGGTGGAGGAGGGGAGGATGAAAAACTGTTTTTT
TRBV6-5,-,TRBJ2-3,13,once,CASSAGSTDTQYF,TGTGCCAGCAGTGCCGGTAGCACAGATACGCAGTATTTT
TRBV29-1,TRBD2,TRBJ2-1,15,-,CSVSSGTMSYNEQFF,TGCAGCGTTAGTTCCGGGACTATGAGCTACAATGAGCAGTTCTTC
TRBV6-6,TRBD1,TRBJ2-3,14,few,CASRPRQGTDTQYF,TGTGCCAGCAGACCCCGACAGGGAACAGATACGCAGTATTTT
TRBV30,TRBD1,TRBJ1-5,14,-,CAWPGQGSNQPQHF,TGTGCCTGGCCGGGACAGGGGAGCAATCAGCCCCAGCATTTT
TRBV7-2,-,TRBJ2-5,13,-,CASSSSGRETQYF,TGTGCCAGCAGCTCCTCAGGGAGGGAGACCCAGTACTTC
TRBV6-5,-,TRBJ1-6,14,-,CASQPGSHNSPLHF,TGTGCCAGCCAGCCAGGCTCCCATAATTCACCCCTCCACTTT
TRBV4-1,TRBD1,TRBJ1-1,15,-,CASSLGQGGYTEAFF,TGCGCCAGCAGCCTCGGACAGGGGGGATACACTGAAGCTTTCTTT
TRBV10-3,-,TRBJ1-1,15,-,CAIRKSGVSGTEAFF,TGTGCCATCAGGAAAAGCGGGGTGTCGGGCACTGAAGCTTTCTTT
TRBV7-9,-,TRBJ2-5,12,-,CASSSLQETQYF,TGTGCCAGCAGCTCTTTGCAAGAGACCCAGTACTTC
TRBV7-6,-,TRBJ1-5,13,once,CASSTNPGQPQHF,TGTGCCAGCAGCACCAATCCGGGGCAGCCCCAGCATTTT